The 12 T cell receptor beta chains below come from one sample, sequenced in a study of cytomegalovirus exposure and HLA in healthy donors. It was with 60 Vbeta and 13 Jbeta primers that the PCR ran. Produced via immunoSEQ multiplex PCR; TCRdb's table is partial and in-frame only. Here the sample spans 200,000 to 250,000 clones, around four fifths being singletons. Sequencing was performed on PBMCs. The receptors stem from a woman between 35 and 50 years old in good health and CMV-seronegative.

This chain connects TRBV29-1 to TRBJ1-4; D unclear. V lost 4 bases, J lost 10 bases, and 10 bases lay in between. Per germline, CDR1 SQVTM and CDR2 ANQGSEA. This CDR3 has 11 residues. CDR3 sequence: CSVGDPGKLFF. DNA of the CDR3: TGCAGCGTTGGAGATCCGGGAAAACTGTTTTTT.

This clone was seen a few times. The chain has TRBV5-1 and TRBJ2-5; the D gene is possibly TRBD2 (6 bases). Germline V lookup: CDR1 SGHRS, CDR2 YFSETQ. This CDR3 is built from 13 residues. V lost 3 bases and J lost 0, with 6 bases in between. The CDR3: CASSSGDQETQYF. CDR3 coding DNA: TGCGCCAGCAGCTCGGGGGACCAAGAGACCCAGTACTTC.

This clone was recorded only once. CDR3 residues: CASSSGTGVPGELFF. Here the CDR3 DNA reads TGTGCCAGCAGCTCCGGGACAGGGGTCCCCGGGGAGCTGTTTTTT. The chain is built from TRBV5-8 and TRBJ2-2; 10 positions match TRBD1. Germline CDR1 and CDR2: SGHTS and YDEGEE. V was clipped by 3 bases and J by 6 bases; unmatched bases: 5. CDR3 length equals 15 residues.

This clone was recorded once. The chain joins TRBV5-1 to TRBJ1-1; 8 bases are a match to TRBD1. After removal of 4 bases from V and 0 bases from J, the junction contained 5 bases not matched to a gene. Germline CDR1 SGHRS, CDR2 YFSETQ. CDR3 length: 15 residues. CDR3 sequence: CASSQGARMNTEAFF. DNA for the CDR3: TGCGCCAGCAGCCAGGGGGCTAGGATGAACACTGAAGCTTTCTTT.

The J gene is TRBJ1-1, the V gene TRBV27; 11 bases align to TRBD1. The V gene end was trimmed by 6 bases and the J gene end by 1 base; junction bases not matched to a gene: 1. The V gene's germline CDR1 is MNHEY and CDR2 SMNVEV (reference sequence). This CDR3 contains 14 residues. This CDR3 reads CASRGQGGNTEAFF. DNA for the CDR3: TGTGCCAGCAGGGGACAGGGGGGGAACACTGAAGCTTTCTTT.

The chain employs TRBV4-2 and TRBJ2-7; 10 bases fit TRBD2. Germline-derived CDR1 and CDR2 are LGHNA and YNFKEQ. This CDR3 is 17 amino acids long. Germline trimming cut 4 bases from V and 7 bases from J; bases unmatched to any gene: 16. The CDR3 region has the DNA TGTGCCAGCAGCCGGGTAAGAGCGGGAGGGCAAGCGAGTGAGCAGTACTTC. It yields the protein CASSRVRAGGQASEQYF.

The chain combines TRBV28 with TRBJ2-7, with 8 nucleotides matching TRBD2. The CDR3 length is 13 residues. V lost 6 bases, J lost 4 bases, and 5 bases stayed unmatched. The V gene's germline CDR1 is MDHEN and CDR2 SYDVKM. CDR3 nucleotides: TGTGCCAGCAGGACCGGGGGGGCTTACGAGCAGTACTTC. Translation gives CASRTGGAYEQYF.

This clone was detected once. CDR3: CASSSPGQGNLDEQYF. The CDR3 DNA follows: TGTGCCAGCAGTTCTCCGGGACAGGGGAACTTAGACGAGCAGTACTTC. The rearrangement links TRBV6-5 to TRBJ2-7, with 10 bases aligning to TRBD1. The CDR3 has 16 amino acids. Trimming at V came to 4 bases and at J to 5 bases, leaving 11 bases not matched to a gene. Per the germline V gene, CDR1 is MNHEY and CDR2 is SVGAGI.

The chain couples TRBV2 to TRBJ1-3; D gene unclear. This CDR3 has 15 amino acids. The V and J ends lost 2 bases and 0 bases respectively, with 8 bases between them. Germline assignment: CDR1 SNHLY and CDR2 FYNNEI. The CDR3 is CASSESGSSGNTIYF. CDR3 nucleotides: TGTGCCAGCAGTGAATCGGGAAGCTCTGGAAACACCATATATTTT.

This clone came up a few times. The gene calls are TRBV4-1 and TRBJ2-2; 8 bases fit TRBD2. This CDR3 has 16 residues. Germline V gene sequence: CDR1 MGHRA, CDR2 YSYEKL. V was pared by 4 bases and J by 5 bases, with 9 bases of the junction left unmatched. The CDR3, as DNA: TGCGCCAGCAGCCTTGGTTTCGGGACTAGTACCGGGGAGCTGTTTTTT. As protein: CASSLGFGTSTGELFF.

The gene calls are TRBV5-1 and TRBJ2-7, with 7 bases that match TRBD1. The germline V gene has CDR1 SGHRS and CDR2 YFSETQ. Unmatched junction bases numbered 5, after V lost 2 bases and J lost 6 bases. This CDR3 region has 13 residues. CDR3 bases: TGCGCCAGCAGCTTTGGCAGGGGGAGCGAGCAGTACTTC. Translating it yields CASSFGRGSEQYF.

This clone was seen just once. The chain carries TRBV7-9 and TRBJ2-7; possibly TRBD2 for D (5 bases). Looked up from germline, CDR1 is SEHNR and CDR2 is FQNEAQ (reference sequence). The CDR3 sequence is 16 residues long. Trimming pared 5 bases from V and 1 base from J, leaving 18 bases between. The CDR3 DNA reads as TGTGCCAGCAGCGTACCAGGACGGGGAGCTTCCTACGAGCAGTACTTC. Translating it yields CASSVPGRGASYEQYF.